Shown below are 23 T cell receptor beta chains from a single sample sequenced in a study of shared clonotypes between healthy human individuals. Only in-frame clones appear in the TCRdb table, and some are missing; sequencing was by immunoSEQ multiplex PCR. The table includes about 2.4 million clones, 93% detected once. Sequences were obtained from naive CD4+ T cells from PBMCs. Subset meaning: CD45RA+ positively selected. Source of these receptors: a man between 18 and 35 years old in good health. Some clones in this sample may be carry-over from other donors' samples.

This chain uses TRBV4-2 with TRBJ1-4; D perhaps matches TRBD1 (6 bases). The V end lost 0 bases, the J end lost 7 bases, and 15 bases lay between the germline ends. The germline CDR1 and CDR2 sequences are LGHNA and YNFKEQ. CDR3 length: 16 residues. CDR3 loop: CASSQESGGGGEKLFF. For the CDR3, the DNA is TGTGCCAGCAGCCAAGAATCCGGGGGCGGGGGTGAAAAACTGTTTTTT.

CDR3 DNA sequence: TGTGCCAGCATCGCACATGGGGGCGATGAGCAGTTCTTC. Protein sequence: CASIAHGGDEQFF. The chain links TRBV6-1 to TRBJ2-1, with TRBD1 as a possible D gene (6 bases). V lost 7 bases, J lost 8 bases, and 15 bases lay in between. From germline, CDR1 is MNHNS and CDR2 SASEGT. This CDR3 has 13 residues.

The CDR3 sequence is CASSLPGESGDGYTF. The CDR3 DNA reads TGTGCCAGCAGTTTACCGGGAGAGTCGGGAGATGGCTACACCTTC. V is TRBV27 and J is TRBJ1-2; D is unresolved. Trimming cost V 2 bases and J 6 bases, with 16 bases left between them. The CDR3 is made up of 15 amino acids. The germline CDR1 and CDR2 sequences are MNHEY and SMNVEV (reference sequence).

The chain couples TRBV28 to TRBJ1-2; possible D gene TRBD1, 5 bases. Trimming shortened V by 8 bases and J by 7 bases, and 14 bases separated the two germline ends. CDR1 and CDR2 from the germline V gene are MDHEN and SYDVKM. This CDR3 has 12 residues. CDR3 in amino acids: CASRSRGGGYTF. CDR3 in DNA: TGTGCCAGCCGCAGCCGGGGGGGTGGCTACACCTTC.

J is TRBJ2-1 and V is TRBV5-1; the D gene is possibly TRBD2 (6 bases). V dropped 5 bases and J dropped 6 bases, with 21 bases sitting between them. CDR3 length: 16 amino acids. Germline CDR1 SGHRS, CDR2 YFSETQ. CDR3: CASRPTPFVSGNEQFF. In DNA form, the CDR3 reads TGCGCCAGCAGGCCCACCCCATTCGTTAGCGGCAATGAGCAGTTCTTC. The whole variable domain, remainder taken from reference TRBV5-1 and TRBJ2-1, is KAGVTQTPRYLIKTRGQQVTLSCSPISGHRSVSWYQQTPGQGLQFLFEYFSETQRNKGNFPGRFSGRQFSNSRSEMNVSTLELGDSALYLCASRPTPFVSGNEQFFGPGTRLTVL.

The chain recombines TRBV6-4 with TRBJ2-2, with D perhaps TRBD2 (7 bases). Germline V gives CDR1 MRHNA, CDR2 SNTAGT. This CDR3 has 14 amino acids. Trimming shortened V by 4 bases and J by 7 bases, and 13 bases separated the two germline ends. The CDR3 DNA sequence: TGTGCCAGCAGTGCGTCGGGGGGCCACGGGGAGCTGTTTTTT. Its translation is CASSASGGHGELFF.

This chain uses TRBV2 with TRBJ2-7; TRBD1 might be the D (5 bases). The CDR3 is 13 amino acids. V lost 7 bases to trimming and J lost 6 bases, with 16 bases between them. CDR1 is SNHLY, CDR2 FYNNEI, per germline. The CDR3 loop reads CASNPEQGGEQYF. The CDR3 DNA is TGTGCCAGCAATCCCGAGCAGGGCGGCGAGCAGTACTTC.

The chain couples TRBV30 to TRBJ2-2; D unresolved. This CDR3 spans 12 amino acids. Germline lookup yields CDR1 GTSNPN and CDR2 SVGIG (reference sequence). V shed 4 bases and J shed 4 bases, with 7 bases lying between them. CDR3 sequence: CAWKDRTGELFF. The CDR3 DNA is TGTGCCTGGAAGGACCGCACCGGGGAGCTGTTTTTT.

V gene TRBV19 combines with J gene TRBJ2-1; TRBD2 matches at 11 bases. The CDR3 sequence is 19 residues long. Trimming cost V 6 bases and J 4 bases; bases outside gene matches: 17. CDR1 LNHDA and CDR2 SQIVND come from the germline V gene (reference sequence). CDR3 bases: TGTGCCAGTAGCCCCTCACCACTAGCGGGAGAAGGGGTATACAATGAGCAGTTCTTC. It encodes CASSPSPLAGEGVYNEQFF. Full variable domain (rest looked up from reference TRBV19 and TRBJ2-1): DGGITQSPKYLFRKEGQNVTLSCEQNLNHDAMYWYRQDPGQGLRLIYYSQIVNDFQKGDIAEGYSVSREKKESFPLTVTSAQKNPTAFYLCASSPSPLAGEGVYNEQFFGPGTRLTVL.

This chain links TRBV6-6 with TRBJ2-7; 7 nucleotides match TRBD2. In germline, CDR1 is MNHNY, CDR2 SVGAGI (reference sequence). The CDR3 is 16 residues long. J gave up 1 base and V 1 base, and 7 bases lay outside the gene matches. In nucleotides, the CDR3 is TGTGCCAGCAGTTACTTTGAGCGGGATAATTCCTACGAGCAGTACTTC. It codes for CASSYFERDNSYEQYF.

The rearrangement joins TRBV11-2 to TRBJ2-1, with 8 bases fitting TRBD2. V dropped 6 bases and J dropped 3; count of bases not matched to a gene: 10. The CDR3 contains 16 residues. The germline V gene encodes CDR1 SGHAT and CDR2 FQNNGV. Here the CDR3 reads CASRSFGRAGYNEQFF. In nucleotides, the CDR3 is TGTGCCAGCAGGTCTTTCGGGAGGGCCGGCTACAATGAGCAGTTCTTC.

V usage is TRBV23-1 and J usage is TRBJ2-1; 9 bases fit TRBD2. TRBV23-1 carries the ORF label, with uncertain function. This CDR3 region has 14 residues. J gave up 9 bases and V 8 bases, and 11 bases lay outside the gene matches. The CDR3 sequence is CASGGAGGPVEQFF. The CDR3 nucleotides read TGCGCCAGCGGCGGCGCGGGAGGGCCGGTTGAGCAGTTCTTC.

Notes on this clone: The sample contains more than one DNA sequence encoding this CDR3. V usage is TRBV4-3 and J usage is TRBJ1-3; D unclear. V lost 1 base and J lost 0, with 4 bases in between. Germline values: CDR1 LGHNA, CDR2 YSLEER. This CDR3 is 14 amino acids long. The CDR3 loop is CASSQVGSGNTIYF. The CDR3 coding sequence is TGCGCCAGCAGCCAAGTCGGCTCTGGAAACACCATATATTTT.

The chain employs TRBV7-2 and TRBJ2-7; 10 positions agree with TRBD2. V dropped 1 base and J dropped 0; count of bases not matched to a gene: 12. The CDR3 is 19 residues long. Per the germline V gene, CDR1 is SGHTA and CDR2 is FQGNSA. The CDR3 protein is CASSLGASGRAWSSYEQYF. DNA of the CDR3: TGTGCCAGCAGCTTAGGGGCCAGCGGGAGGGCCTGGAGCTCCTACGAGCAGTACTTC. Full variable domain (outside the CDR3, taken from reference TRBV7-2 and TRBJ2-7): GAGVSQSPSNKVTEKGKDVELRCDPISGHTALYWYRQSLGQGLEFLIYFQGNSAPDKSGLPSDRFSAERTGGSVSTLTIQRTQQEDSAVYLCASSLGASGRAWSSYEQYFGPGTRLTVT.

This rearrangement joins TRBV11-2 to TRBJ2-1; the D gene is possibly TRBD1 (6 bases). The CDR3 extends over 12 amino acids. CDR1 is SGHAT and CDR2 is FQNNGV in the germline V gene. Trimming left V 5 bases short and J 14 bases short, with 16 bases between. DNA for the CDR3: TGTGCCAGCAGCGTCCAGGGGTTTGGGGAGTTCTTC. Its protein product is CASSVQGFGEFF. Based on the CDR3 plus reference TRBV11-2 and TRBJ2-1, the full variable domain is EAGVAQSPRYKIIEKRQSVAFWCNPISGHATLYWYQQILGQGPKLLIQFQNNGVVDDSQLPKDRFSAERLKGVDSTLKIQPAKLEDSAVYLCASSVQGFGEFFGPGTRLTVL.

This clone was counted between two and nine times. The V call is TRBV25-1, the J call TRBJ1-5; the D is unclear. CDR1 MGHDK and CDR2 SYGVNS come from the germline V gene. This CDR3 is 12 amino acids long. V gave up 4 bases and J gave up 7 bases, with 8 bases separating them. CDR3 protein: CASSVMGQPQHF. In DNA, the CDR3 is TGTGCCAGCAGTGTTATGGGGCAGCCCCAGCATTTT.

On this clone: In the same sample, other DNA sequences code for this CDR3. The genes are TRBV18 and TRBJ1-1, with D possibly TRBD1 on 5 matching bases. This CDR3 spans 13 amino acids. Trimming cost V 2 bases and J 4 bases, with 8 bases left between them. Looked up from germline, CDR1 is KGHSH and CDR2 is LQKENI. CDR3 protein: CASSPVGGTEAFF. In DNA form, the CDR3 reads TGTGCCAGCTCACCAGTCGGGGGCACTGAAGCTTTCTTT.

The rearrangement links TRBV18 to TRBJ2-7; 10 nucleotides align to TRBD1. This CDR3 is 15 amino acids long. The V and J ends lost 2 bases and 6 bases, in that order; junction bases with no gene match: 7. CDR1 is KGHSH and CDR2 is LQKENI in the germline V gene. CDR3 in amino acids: CASSPMGQGYSEQYF. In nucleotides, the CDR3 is TGTGCCAGCTCACCAATGGGACAGGGGTATAGCGAGCAGTACTTC.

In DNA, the CDR3 is TGCGCCAGCAGCTCATTGACCGGGACAGGGACCTACGAGCAGTACTTC. This sequence encodes CASSSLTGTGTYEQYF. The rearrangement joins TRBV5-1 to TRBJ2-7; 9 positions agree with TRBD1. The V segment lost 3 bases and the J segment 2 bases; nucleotides outside the gene matches: 9. Per the germline V gene, CDR1 is SGHRS and CDR2 is YFSETQ. CDR3 length: 16 residues.

CDR3 region: CASSAREDGQETQYF. The CDR3 nucleotides are TGTGCCAGCAGCGCCAGGGAGGACGGTCAAGAGACCCAGTACTTC. The chain recombines TRBV9 with TRBJ2-5, with D perhaps TRBD2 (6 bases). The ends were cut back, 3 bases at V and 2 bases at J, with 14 bases in the middle. Germline-derived CDR1 and CDR2 are SGDLS and YYNGEE. This CDR3 region has 15 residues.

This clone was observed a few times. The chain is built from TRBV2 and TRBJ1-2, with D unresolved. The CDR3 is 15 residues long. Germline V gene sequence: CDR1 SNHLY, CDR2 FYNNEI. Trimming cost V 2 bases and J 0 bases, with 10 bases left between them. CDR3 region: CASSELAGANYGYTF. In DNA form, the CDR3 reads TGTGCCAGCAGTGAATTGGCGGGAGCTAACTATGGCTACACCTTC.

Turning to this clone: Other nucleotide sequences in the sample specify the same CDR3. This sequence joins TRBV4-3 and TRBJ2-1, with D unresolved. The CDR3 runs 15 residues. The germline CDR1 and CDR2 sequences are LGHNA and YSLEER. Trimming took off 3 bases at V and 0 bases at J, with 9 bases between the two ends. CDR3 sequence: CASSQIGGSYNEQFF. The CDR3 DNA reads TGCGCCAGCAGCCAGATAGGCGGCTCCTACAATGAGCAGTTCTTC.

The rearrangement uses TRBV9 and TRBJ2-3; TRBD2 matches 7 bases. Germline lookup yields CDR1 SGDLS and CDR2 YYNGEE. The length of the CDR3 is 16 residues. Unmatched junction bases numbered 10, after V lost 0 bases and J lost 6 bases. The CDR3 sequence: CASSVAGGSTADTQYF. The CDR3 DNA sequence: TGTGCCAGCAGCGTAGCCGGCGGGAGTACGGCGGATACGCAGTATTTT.